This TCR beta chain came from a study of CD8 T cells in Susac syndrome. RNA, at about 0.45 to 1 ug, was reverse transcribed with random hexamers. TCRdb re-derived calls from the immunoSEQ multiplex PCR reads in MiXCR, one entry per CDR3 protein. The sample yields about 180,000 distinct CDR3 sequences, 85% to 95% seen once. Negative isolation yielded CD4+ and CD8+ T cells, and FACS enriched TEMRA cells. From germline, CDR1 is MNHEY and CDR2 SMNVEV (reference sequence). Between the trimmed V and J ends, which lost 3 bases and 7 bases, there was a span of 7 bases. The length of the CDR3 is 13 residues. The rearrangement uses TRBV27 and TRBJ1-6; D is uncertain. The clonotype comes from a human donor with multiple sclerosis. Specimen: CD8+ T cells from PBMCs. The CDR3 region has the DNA TGTGCCAGCAGTTTCAGCAAGAATTCACCCCTCCACTTT. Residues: CASSFSKNSPLHF.